Below, 28 T cell receptor beta chains from the same sample are listed, as sequenced in a study of blood T cell repertoires in COVID-19. Data came from immunoSEQ multiplex PCR; TCRdb stores just in-frame clones and leaves some out. The sample consists of approximately 130,000 clones, around four fifths of them appearing once. The specimen sequenced was PBMCs or T cells enriched from blood (not recorded which). The source of these receptors is a man between 25 and 39 years old who had recovered from COVID-19.

V gene TRBV10-3 combines with J gene TRBJ2-1, with 10 nucleotides matching TRBD2. V dropped 4 bases and J dropped 4; count of bases not matched to a gene: 1. The V gene's germline CDR1 is ENHRY and CDR2 SYGVKD. The CDR3 has 14 amino acids. CDR3 sequence: CAISGTSGYNEQFF. DNA for the CDR3: TGTGCCATCAGTGGGACTAGCGGATACAATGAGCAGTTCTTC.

The gene calls are TRBV3-1 (or the pseudogene TRBV3-2) and TRBJ1-2; D is unresolved. The CDR3 is 14 residues long. Looked up from germline, CDR1 is LGHDT and CDR2 is YNNKEL (reference sequence). Trimming pared 0 bases from V and 6 bases from J, leaving 11 bases between. This CDR3 reads CASSQEGGINGYTF. CDR3 nucleotide sequence: TGTGCCAGCAGCCAAGAAGGAGGGATCAATGGCTACACCTTC.

This rearrangement joins TRBV6-5 to TRBJ1-3, with TRBD1 as a possible D gene (5 bases). Germline CDR1 is MNHEY and CDR2 is SVGAGI. Between the trimmed V and J ends, which lost 3 bases and 0 bases, there was a span of 12 bases. This CDR3 spans 16 amino acids. CDR3 loop: CASSYDRPSSGNTIYF. The CDR3 DNA reads TGTGCCAGCAGTTATGACAGACCAAGCTCTGGAAACACCATATATTTT.

V usage is TRBV4-1 and J usage is TRBJ1-2; tentative D call: TRBD1 (5 bases). The V end was cut by 2 bases, the J end by 1 base, with 11 bases between. Germline V gene lookup returns CDR1 MGHRA and CDR2 YSYEKL. The CDR3 runs 15 residues. CDR3 nucleotide sequence: TGCGCCAGCAGCCAAACTCTACAGGTTAACTATGGCTACACCTTC. Translated, it gives CASSQTLQVNYGYTF.

This rearrangement joins TRBV19 to TRBJ1-1; possible D gene TRBD1, 6 bases. This CDR3 contains 13 residues. V lost 6 bases to trimming and J lost 4 bases, with 12 bases between them. Germline loops: CDR1 LNHDA, CDR2 SQIVND (reference sequence). The CDR3 DNA follows: TGTGCCAGTAGAACAGGGCTGGTCACTGAAGCTTTCTTT. This sequence encodes CASRTGLVTEAFF.

This sequence joins TRBV7-6 and TRBJ1-6; D gene uncertain. CDR3 length: 15 amino acids. V lost 1 base and J lost 0, with 4 bases in between. Germline CDR1 SGHVS, CDR2 FNYEAQ. The CDR3 nucleotides are TGTGCCAGCAGCTTAGGTAGCTCCTATAATTCACCCCTCCACTTT. Translating gives CASSLGSSYNSPLHF.

This clone was observed a single time. The chain employs TRBV11-2 and TRBJ1-5; the D gene is possibly TRBD1 (6 bases). The CDR3 has 13 residues. The V and J ends lost 4 bases and 4 bases respectively, with 8 bases between them. Germline CDR1 reads SGHAT; CDR2 reads FQNNGV. The CDR3: CASSSQGNQPQHF. DNA for the CDR3: TGTGCCAGCAGCTCACAGGGAAATCAGCCCCAGCATTTT.

This clone was observed a few times. J is TRBJ2-1 and V is TRBV5-1; 7 nucleotides line up with TRBD2. CDR1 is SGHRS, CDR2 YFSETQ, per germline. The CDR3 is 13 amino acids. V shed 4 bases and J 6 bases; nucleotides not matched to a gene: 4. In DNA form, the CDR3 reads TGCGCCAGCAGCCGGGACTACGGCAATGAGCAGTTCTTC. This translates into CASSRDYGNEQFF.

This clone has just a few counts. This sequence joins TRBV19 and TRBJ2-7, with D perhaps matching TRBD2 (6 bases). The ends were cut back, 5 bases at V and 5 bases at J, with 16 bases in the middle. The CDR3 totals 14 residues. The germline V gene has CDR1 LNHDA and CDR2 SQIVND (reference sequence). Here the CDR3 DNA reads TGTGCCAGTAGTTCGGGACTGCGGAGCGACGAGCAGTACTTC. This codes for CASSSGLRSDEQYF.

V is TRBV7-9 and J is TRBJ2-5; no reliable D call. CDR3 length equals 14 residues. V was clipped by 1 base and J by 3 bases, with 9 bases between them. Germline CDR1 and CDR2: SEHNR and FQNEAQ (reference sequence). As DNA, the CDR3 is TGTGCCAGCAGCTTAGTGACATTGGAAGAGACCCAGTACTTC. Protein sequence: CASSLVTLEETQYF.

This chain joins TRBV5-8 and TRBJ2-7; D is undetermined. CDR3 length: 14 residues. Trimming pared 4 bases from V and 7 bases from J, leaving 18 bases between. Germline lookup yields CDR1 SGHTS and CDR2 YDEGEE. CDR3 in DNA: TGTGCCAGCAGCCCACTGCGGAGTAAGAGGGAGCAGTACGTC. It specifies CASSPLRSKREQYV.

The CDR3 here is CSVEYFAGGVGELFF. The DNA for the CDR3 is TGCAGCGTTGAATACTTTGCGGGAGGGGTCGGGGAGCTGTTTTTT. V usage is TRBV29-1 and J usage is TRBJ2-2; 9 bases are a match to TRBD2. The V gene end was trimmed by 2 bases and the J gene end by 7 bases; junction bases not matched to a gene: 8. The CDR3 is 15 residues long. CDR1 is SQVTM, CDR2 ANQGSEA, per germline.

This chain connects TRBV18 to TRBJ2-7, with D possibly TRBD2 on 6 matching bases. Germline V gene data show CDR1 as KGHSH and CDR2 as LQKENI. The CDR3 has 14 amino acids. Between the trimmed V and J ends, which lost 3 bases and 3 bases, there was a span of 12 bases. CDR3 sequence: CASSPAAGNYEQYF. As DNA, the CDR3 is TGTGCCAGCTCACCCGCTGCGGGGAACTACGAGCAGTACTTC. Filled out from reference TRBV18 and TRBJ2-7, the complete variable domain reads NAGVMQNPRHLVRRRGQEARLRCSPMKGHSHVYWYRQLPEEGLKFMVYLQKENIIDESGMPKERFSAEFPKEGPSILRIQQVVRGDSAAYFCASSPAAGNYEQYFGPGTRLTVT.

The chain carries TRBV6-6 and TRBJ1-1; D unclear. Germline V CDR1 and CDR2: MNHNY, SVGAGI (reference sequence). V was trimmed by 3 bases and J by 0 bases, leaving 11 bases between them. This CDR3 is 15 amino acids long. The CDR3 region has the DNA TGTGCCAGCAGTTATTCAGAAACTATGAACACTGAAGCTTTCTTT. This gives the protein CASSYSETMNTEAFF.

The rearrangement links TRBV30 to TRBJ1-2; no definite D call. V was pared by 0 bases and J by 3 bases, with 11 bases between. CDR1 is GTSNPN, CDR2 SVGIG, per germline (reference sequence). This CDR3 has 14 amino acids. This chain's CDR3 is CAWSVPEADYGYTF. In DNA form, the CDR3 reads TGTGCCTGGAGTGTACCCGAGGCAGACTATGGCTACACCTTC.

The CDR3 region is CASSLPRAGVDGYTF. The CDR3 DNA sequence: TGTGCCAGCAGCCTACCGAGAGCGGGGGTTGATGGCTACACCTTC. The chain employs TRBV11-2 and TRBJ1-2; D may be TRBD1 (5 bases). V was trimmed by 5 bases and J by 6 bases, leaving 19 bases between them. The CDR3 runs 15 residues. The V gene's germline CDR1 is SGHAT and CDR2 FQNNGV.

V usage is TRBV3-1 (or the pseudogene TRBV3-2) and J usage is TRBJ2-3; D perhaps matches TRBD2 (6 bases). Trimming removed 10 bases from V and 3 bases from J, with 17 bases in between. Germline V gives CDR1 LGHDT, CDR2 YNNKEL (reference sequence). CDR3 length: 14 residues. The CDR3 loop is CATSWAGITDTQYF. CDR3 nucleotides: TGTGCCACCTCCTGGGCGGGGATAACAGATACGCAGTATTTT.

The chain joins TRBV5-1 to TRBJ1-1, with TRBD1 matching over 8 bases. The CDR3 has 14 residues. The trim removed 5 bases at V and 2 bases at J, leaving 5 bases unmatched. Germline V gives CDR1 SGHRS, CDR2 YFSETQ. This CDR3 reads CASRAGGGNTEAFF. CDR3 DNA sequence: TGCGCCAGCAGGGCAGGGGGCGGAAACACTGAAGCTTTCTTT.

The V gene is TRBV18, the J gene TRBJ1-3; D possibly corresponds to TRBD1 (6 bases). Looked up from germline, CDR1 is KGHSH and CDR2 is LQKENI. The ends were cut back, 3 bases at V and 0 bases at J, with 12 bases in the middle. The CDR3 totals 16 residues. The CDR3 DNA sequence: TGTGCCAGCTCACCTATGGGACAACACTCTGGAAACACCATATATTTT. This translates into CASSPMGQHSGNTIYF.

The chain carries TRBV4-1 and TRBJ1-1, with a tentative D call TRBD1 (6 bases). This CDR3 spans 17 amino acids. V lost 0 bases to trimming and J lost 5 bases, with 19 bases between them. Germline V gene lookup returns CDR1 MGHRA and CDR2 YSYEKL. In nucleotides, the CDR3 is TGCGCCAGCAGCCAAGATGGGGGGGCTTGGCAGGGAACTGAAGCTTTCTTT. It specifies CASSQDGGAWQGTEAFF.

CDR3 sequence reads: CASSMRVAGYTF. In nucleotides, the CDR3 is TGTGCCAGTAGTATGAGGGTAGCTGGCTACACCTTC. V is TRBV19 and J is TRBJ1-2, with D hard to call. The length of the CDR3 is 12 residues. The V and J ends lost 3 bases and 7 bases respectively, with 9 bases between them. The germline V gene encodes CDR1 LNHDA and CDR2 SQIVND (reference sequence).

V and J are TRBV5-4 and TRBJ1-2, with D possibly being TRBD1 (6 bases). Trimming pared 1 base from V and 4 bases from J, leaving 14 bases between. Germline V gene data show CDR1 as SGHNT and CDR2 as YYREEE (reference sequence). The CDR3 consists of 15 residues. CDR3: CASSLSDYRVYGYTF. The DNA of the CDR3 is TGTGCCAGCAGCTTGTCCGACTACAGGGTCTATGGCTACACCTTC.

In its sample, this clone was seen once. The chain is built from TRBV4-2 and TRBJ2-2, with D perhaps TRBD2 (6 bases). V was trimmed by 4 bases and J by 7 bases, leaving 16 bases between them. The CDR3 runs 15 residues. CDR1 LGHNA and CDR2 YNFKEQ come from the germline V gene. The CDR3 DNA follows: TGTGCCAGCAGCCCAACCGGAGGGCCTCACGGGGAGCTGTTTTTT. Its protein product is CASSPTGGPHGELFF.

The CDR3 sequence: CSASWTNGYEQYF. The CDR3, as DNA: TGCAGTGCTAGTTGGACAAATGGCTACGAGCAGTACTTC. The chain recombines TRBV20-1 with TRBJ2-7; the D gene is possibly TRBD1 (5 bases). Germline assignment: CDR1 DFQATT and CDR2 SNEGSKA (reference sequence). Trimming removed 3 bases from V and 3 bases from J, with 12 bases in between. The CDR3 contains 13 residues.

The V call is TRBV11-2, the J call TRBJ1-3; unclear D gene. Germline V gene lookup returns CDR1 SGHAT and CDR2 FQNNGV. Trimming left V 0 bases short and J 1 base short, with 7 bases between. The length of the CDR3 is 15 residues. In nucleotides, the CDR3 is TGTGCCAGCAGCTTAGATTCGGGATCTGGAAACACCATATATTTT. It is translated as CASSLDSGSGNTIYF.

This chain uses TRBV6-5 with TRBJ1-6; tentative D call: TRBD1 (5 bases). The CDR3 has 16 residues. Per the germline V gene, CDR1 is MNHEY and CDR2 is SVGAGI. Trimming took 2 bases from V and 7 from J, leaving 15 bases between them. This chain's CDR3 is CASSYQAGKTNSPLHF. CDR3 DNA: TGTGCCAGCAGTTACCAGGCAGGGAAAACAAATTCACCCCTCCACTTT.

The chain carries TRBV30 and TRBJ1-2, with D perhaps TRBD1 (6 bases). The germline CDR1 and CDR2 sequences are GTSNPN and SVGIG (reference sequence). This CDR3 region has 12 residues. Trimming pared 5 bases from V and 8 bases from J, leaving 15 bases between. The DNA of the CDR3 is TGTGCCTGGTCGACAGGACCAGGGGGCTACACCTTC. Amino acids: CAWSTGPGGYTF.

The rearrangement joins TRBV2 to TRBJ2-7, with TRBD2 as a possible D gene (5 bases). The CDR3 consists of 13 residues. In germline, CDR1 is SNHLY, CDR2 FYNNEI. Trimming stripped 3 bases from V and 6 bases from J, with 12 bases between. The CDR3: CASSESWAGEQYV. Here the CDR3 DNA reads TGTGCCAGCAGTGAGTCGTGGGCGGGCGAGCAGTACGTC.